These T cell receptor beta chains were read from a single sample in a study of T cells in Graves' hyperthyroidism and ophthalmopathy. TCRdb analysed the multiplex PCR reads with MiXCR anew, one entry per CDR3 protein. The table shows around 420,000 distinct CDR3 sequences, with approximately 14% occurring only once. Source material: blood. Source of these receptors: a woman aged 18-29 years with Graves' hyperthyroidism. The CDR3 runs from the conserved cysteine through the conserved F or W. The D gene is left open where the match is weak. Clone size is shown for a subset of rows, as once, few, many or a class of expanded clone.

abundance: few
d_gene: TRBD1
len: 17
v_gene: TRBV28
j_gene: TRBJ1-3
CDR3nt: TGTGCCAGCAGTTCTTTTGGGGACAGAAGAACTGGAAACACCATATATTTT
CDR3aa: CASSSFGDRRTGNTIYF

abundance: few
d_gene: NA
len: 18
v_gene: TRBV6-5
j_gene: TRBJ2-2
CDR3nt: TGTGCCAGCAGTTACGATGTCCTCCGGACGACGAACACCGGGGAGCTGTTTTTT
CDR3aa: CASSYDVLRTTNTGELFF

abundance: many
d_gene: NA
len: 14
v_gene: TRBV5-1
j_gene: TRBJ2-3
CDR3nt: TGTGCCAGCAGTAGGGCGACTAGCACAGATACGCAGTATTTT
CDR3aa: CASSRATSTDTQYF

abundance: NA
d_gene: NA
len: 14
v_gene: TRBV19
j_gene: TRBJ1-5
CDR3nt: TGTGCCAGTAGCCCGAGGTCCCTAAATCAGCCCCAGCATTTT
CDR3aa: CASSPRSLNQPQHF

abundance: NA
d_gene: NA
len: 18
v_gene: TRBV7-4
j_gene: TRBJ1-2
CDR3nt: TGTGCCAGCAGCCTAACCGGGTCAGGGAAGGGAGAGGTGTGGGGCTACACCTTC
CDR3aa: CASSLTGSGKGEVWGYTF

abundance: few
d_gene: TRBD1
len: 13
v_gene: TRBV6-1
j_gene: TRBJ1-3
CDR3nt: TGTGCCACCGACAGGGGAATTGGAAACACCATATATTTT
CDR3aa: CATDRGIGNTIYF

abundance: many
d_gene: TRBD2
len: 14
v_gene: TRBV2
j_gene: TRBJ2-7
CDR3nt: TGTGCCAGCATTCGAGCGGGGGCCTCCTACGAGCAGTACTTC
CDR3aa: CASIRAGASYEQYF

abundance: once
d_gene: TRBD2
len: 13
v_gene: TRBV15
j_gene: TRBJ2-7
CDR3nt: TGTGCCACCGCAGCGGGAGTTCAATACGAGCAGTACTTC
CDR3aa: CATAAGVQYEQYF

abundance: few
d_gene: TRBD2
len: 17
v_gene: TRBV25-1
j_gene: TRBJ2-1
CDR3nt: TGTGCCAGCAGCGCAACTAGCGGGATACCTTTGGGCAATGAGCAGTTCTTC
CDR3aa: CASSATSGIPLGNEQFF

abundance: many
d_gene: TRBD1
len: 14
v_gene: TRBV7-8
j_gene: TRBJ2-3
CDR3nt: TGTGCCAGCAGCCACCTCCAGGGGGCCGTTACGCAGTATTTT
CDR3aa: CASSHLQGAVTQYF